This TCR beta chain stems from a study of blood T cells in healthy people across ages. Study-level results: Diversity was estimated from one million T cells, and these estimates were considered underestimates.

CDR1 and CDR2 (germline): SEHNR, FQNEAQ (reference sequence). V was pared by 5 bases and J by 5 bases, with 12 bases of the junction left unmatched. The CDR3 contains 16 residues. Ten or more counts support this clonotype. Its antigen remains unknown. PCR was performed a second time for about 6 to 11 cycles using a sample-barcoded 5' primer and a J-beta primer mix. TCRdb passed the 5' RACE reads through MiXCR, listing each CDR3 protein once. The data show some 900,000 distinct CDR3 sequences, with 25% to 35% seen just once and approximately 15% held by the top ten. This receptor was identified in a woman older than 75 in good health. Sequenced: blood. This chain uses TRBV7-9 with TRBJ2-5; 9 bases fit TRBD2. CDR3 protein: CASSAVGLAGSETQYF. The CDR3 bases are TGTGCCAGCAGCGCAGTAGGGCTAGCGGGGAGCGAGACCCAGTACTTC. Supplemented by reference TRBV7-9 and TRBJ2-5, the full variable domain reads DTGVSQNPRHKITKRGQNVTFRCDPISEHNRLYWYRQTLGQGPEFLTYFQNEAQLEKSRLLSDRFSAERPKGSFSTLEIQRTEQGDSAMYLCASSAVGLAGSETQYFGPGTRLLVL.